The 17 T cell receptor beta chains reported below all come from one sample, sequenced in a study of T cells after yellow fever vaccination. TCRdb independently ran MiXCR on the 5' RACE reads; one entry per CDR3 protein. Among 600,000 to 750,000 distinct CDR3 sequences, about 12% were seen once, and the ten largest hold under 15%. Sequencing used PBMCs, obtained on the day of the yellow fever booster vaccination. The source is a man aged 30 to 45 who received the YFV17D yellow fever vaccine.

This clonotype turned up a few times. This chain uses TRBV5-4 with TRBJ2-7, with 7 bases aligning to TRBD2. The CDR3 totals 16 residues. V shed 0 bases and J 2 bases; nucleotides not matched to a gene: 8. Per the germline V gene, CDR1 is SGHNT and CDR2 is YYREEE (reference sequence). CDR3 coding DNA: TGTGCCAGCAGCTTGGTCGGTTGGGAGGGCCCCTACGAGCAGTACTTC. Translation: CASSLVGWEGPYEQYF.

The chain uses TRBV20-1 and TRBJ2-1, with a tentative D call TRBD1 (6 bases). This CDR3 has 15 amino acids. Germline V gene data show CDR1 as DFQATT and CDR2 as SNEGSKA (reference sequence). V lost 6 bases, J lost 6 bases, and 21 bases lay in between. The CDR3 region is CSAGLPFDRTNEQFF. CDR3 bases: TGCAGTGCCGGGTTACCCTTCGACAGGACCAATGAGCAGTTCTTC.

The chain couples TRBV5-5 to TRBJ2-1; D is possibly TRBD1 (7 bases). Germline lookup yields CDR1 SGHKS and CDR2 YYEKEE (reference sequence). With 4 bases removed from V and 7 bases from J, the gap between germline ends came to 27 bases. CDR3 length: 18 amino acids. The CDR3 coding sequence is TGTGCCAGCAGCGCGGAGGGGGGCTGGGACAGCAAAAGGAATGAGCAGTTCTTC. This sequence encodes CASSAEGGWDSKRNEQFF.

Remarks on this clonotype: A much bigger clone sits one base away, suggesting this may be a read error. In DNA, the CDR3 is TGCAGTGCTAGAGGCGGGGACAGCTCCTACGAGCAGTACTTC. Translating gives CSARGGDSSYEQYF. The chain is built from TRBV20-1 and TRBJ2-7; D might be TRBD1 (7 bases). V was pared by 1 base and J by 0 bases, with 10 bases between. This CDR3 is 14 amino acids long. The germline CDR1 and CDR2 sequences are DFQATT and SNEGSKA (reference sequence).

V gene TRBV18 combines with J gene TRBJ1-2; D gene unclear. The V gene's germline CDR1 is KGHSH and CDR2 LQKENI. This CDR3 region has 13 residues. V was cut by 3 bases and J by 6 bases, with 11 bases left in between. CDR3 in DNA: TGTGCCAGCTCACCCCGGGCACTACATGGCTACACCTTC. Its protein is CASSPRALHGYTF.

In its sample, this clonotype was seen a few times. The chain links TRBV7-9 to TRBJ1-3; 8 bases are a match to TRBD1. CDR1 and CDR2 from the germline V gene are SEHNR and FQNEAQ (reference sequence). Trimming at V came to 5 bases and at J to 0 bases, leaving 0 bases not matched to a gene. This CDR3 comprises 14 residues. CDR3 amino acids: CASSGQGSGNTIYF. The CDR3 coding sequence is TGTGCCAGCAGCGGACAGGGCTCTGGAAACACCATATATTTT.

This clonotype has a count of ten or more. The chain recombines TRBV6-2 or TRBV6-3 with TRBJ2-7, with D possibly matching TRBD1 (5 bases). The CDR3 has 13 amino acids. Deletions cut 6 bases from V and 1 base from J, with 10 bases between. In germline, CDR1 is MNHEY, CDR2 SVGEGT. DNA of the CDR3: TGTGCCAGCAGGGGGCAGGGATCCTACGAGCAGTACTTC. Protein sequence: CASRGQGSYEQYF.

This clonotype came up a few times. CDR3 in DNA: TGTGCCAGCAGGGGGACCGGCACCGGGGAGCTGTTTTTT. Amino acid sequence: CASRGTGTGELFF. The chain combines TRBV12-3 or TRBV12-4 with TRBJ2-2, with D perhaps TRBD1 or TRBD2 (5 bases each). The CDR3 totals 13 residues. V was cut by 6 bases and J by 4 bases, with 9 bases left in between.

The chain's CDR3 is CASSYQHRELFF. The CDR3 nucleotides read TGTGCCAGCAGTTACCAACATAGGGAGCTGTTTTTT. The chain links TRBV6-2 or TRBV6-3 to TRBJ2-2; no definite D call. Germline V CDR1 and CDR2: MNHEY, SVGEGT. Trimming pared 2 bases from V and 9 bases from J, leaving 7 bases between. The CDR3 is made up of 12 amino acids.

This clonotype has just a few counts. The chain uses TRBV20-1 and TRBJ2-7; D possibly corresponds to TRBD2 (6 bases). CDR3 size: 13 residues. From germline, CDR1 is DFQATT and CDR2 SNEGSKA (reference sequence). The V gene lost 6 bases and the J gene lost 0 bases, with 12 bases spanning the gap. In DNA form, the CDR3 reads TGCAGTGCCGAAGGGACTCTCTCCTACGAGCAGTACTTC. Amino acids: CSAEGTLSYEQYF.

V and J are TRBV7-2 and TRBJ2-3; D possibly corresponds to TRBD2 (6 bases). V lost 0 bases to trimming and J lost 2 bases, with 15 bases between them. CDR1 SGHTA and CDR2 FQGNSA come from the germline V gene. CDR3 size: 17 residues. This CDR3 is CASSLAPSGHLTDTQYF. The CDR3, as DNA: TGTGCCAGCAGCTTAGCCCCCAGCGGGCACCTCACAGATACGCAGTATTTT.

This clonotype was counted between two and nine times. V is TRBV12-3 or TRBV12-4 and J is TRBJ2-7; D unresolved. The length of the CDR3 is 11 residues. The V end was cut by 5 bases, the J end by 7 bases, with 9 bases between. CDR3 protein: CASSSQIEQYF. In nucleotides, the CDR3 is TGTGCCAGCAGTAGCCAGATTGAGCAGTACTTC.

The chain has TRBV27 and TRBJ1-5; no clear D. Deletions cut 2 bases from V and 1 base from J, with 9 bases between. This CDR3 contains 15 residues. Germline V gives CDR1 MNHEY, CDR2 SMNVEV (reference sequence). The CDR3 coding sequence is TGTGCCAGCAGTTTAAACGGTTTGAGCAATCAGCCCCAGCATTTT. It is translated as CASSLNGLSNQPQHF.

The genes are TRBV13 and TRBJ2-2, with D possibly being TRBD2 (6 bases). Germline CDR1 is PRHDT and CDR2 is FYEKMQ (reference sequence). V shed 8 bases and J shed 4 bases, with 14 bases lying between them. The CDR3 has 14 residues. The CDR3 here is CASSGQGLTGELFF. The DNA of the CDR3 is TGTGCCAGCTCAGGGCAGGGACTCACCGGGGAGCTGTTTTTT.

V and J are TRBV5-6 and TRBJ1-4; D is unresolved. This CDR3 spans 14 amino acids. Germline V lookup: CDR1 SGHDT, CDR2 YYEEEE. V was trimmed by 4 bases and J by 8 bases, leaving 15 bases between them. The CDR3 DNA is TGTGCCAGCAGCCATCGGCGGAACGGGGAAAAACTGTTTTTT. Translating gives CASSHRRNGEKLFF.

This clonotype was observed at least ten times. The genes are TRBV7-9 and TRBJ1-1, with D hard to call. Trimming cost V 5 bases and J 0 bases, with 7 bases left between them. The germline CDR1 and CDR2 sequences are SEHNR and FQNEAQ (reference sequence). The CDR3 spans 13 residues. The CDR3 DNA reads TGTGCCAGCAGCCAGACGGTGAACACTGAAGCTTTCTTT. Its protein product is CASSQTVNTEAFF.

Written as DNA, the CDR3 is TGCGCCAGCAGCCCAGCTAGCGGGAGCGGAACCGGGGAGCTGTTTTTT. It yields the protein CASSPASGSGTGELFF. This rearrangement joins TRBV5-1 to TRBJ2-2; 10 bases align to TRBD2. Germline V CDR1 and CDR2: SGHRS, YFSETQ. This CDR3 contains 16 residues. J was trimmed by 5 bases and V by 4 bases; bases with no gene match: 8.